These 20 T cell receptor beta chains originate from one sample sequenced in a study of CD8+CD57+ T cells in acquired aplastic anemia. Investigators profiled TCR beta VDJ and CDR3 from genomic DNA template. MiXCR, run by TCRdb on the reads, gives a single entry per CDR3 protein. The sample has 150,000 to 200,000 distinct CDR3 sequences, around 66% seen once; the top ten hold around 46%. The specimen sequenced was sorted CD4+, CD8+, or CD8+CD57+ T cells (not recorded which) from PBMCs. All receptors derive from a human donor with severe aplastic anemia or a healthy control (not recorded which).

On this clonotype: The junction departs from the called germline gene at one end, perhaps through a read error. This chain connects TRBV9 to TRBJ2-3, with D possibly matching TRBD2 (6 bases). CDR3 length: 16 amino acids. The germline CDR1 and CDR2 sequences are SGDLS and YYNGEE. CDR3 sequence reads: CASSVDPSTSTDTQCF. In DNA form, the CDR3 reads TGTGCCAGCAGCGTAGATCCCAGTACTAGCACAGATACGCAGTGTTTT.

This clonotype turned up a few times. The CDR3, as DNA: TGTGCCACCAGTGCTAGCGGGAGAGAAGAGCAGTTCTTC. Translating gives CATSASGREEQFF. The V call is TRBV24-1, the J call TRBJ2-1, with 10 bases that match TRBD2. CDR1 and CDR2 from the germline V gene are KGHDR and SFDVKD. This CDR3 has 13 amino acids. The junction had 4 bases not matched to a gene; V was cut back by 5 bases and J by 10 bases.

The CDR3 DNA reads TGTGCCAGCAGCCTTCGGGACAGTGGATTCTCTGGGGCCAACGTCCTGACTTTC. Protein: CASSLRDSGFSGANVLTF. V gene TRBV7-8 combines with J gene TRBJ2-6; TRBD1 matches 7 bases. Germline V gene sequence: CDR1 SGHVS, CDR2 FQNEAQ. The CDR3 extends over 18 amino acids. V lost 5 bases to trimming and J lost 0 bases; unmatched junction nucleotides: 10. Supplemented by reference TRBV7-8 and TRBJ2-6, the full variable domain reads GAGVSQSPRYKVAKRGQDVALRCDPISGHVSLFWYQQALGQGPEFLTYFQNEAQLDKSGLPSDRFFAERPEGSVSTLKIQRTQQEDSAVYLCASSLRDSGFSGANVLTFGAGSRLTVL.

This clonotype was detected many times. Here the CDR3 reads CATRTGGAIGGELFF. CDR3 sequence (DNA): TGTGCCACACGGACAGGGGGCGCGATCGGCGGGGAGCTGTTTTTT. The chain joins TRBV19 to TRBJ2-2; 11 nucleotides align to TRBD1. Trimming cost V 10 bases and J 7 bases; bases outside gene matches: 11. The CDR3 has 15 amino acids. Germline CDR1 LNHDA, CDR2 SQIVND (reference sequence).

The V gene is TRBV7-9, the J gene TRBJ2-1, with 7 bases matching TRBD2. Germline V gene lookup returns CDR1 SEHNR and CDR2 FQNEAQ (reference sequence). The V segment lost 3 bases and the J segment 8 bases; nucleotides outside the gene matches: 10. The CDR3 totals 15 residues. The CDR3 is CASSLLAAPGYEQFF. Written as DNA, the CDR3 is TGTGCCAGCAGCTTGCTAGCGGCCCCCGGCTATGAGCAGTTCTTC.

The CDR3 DNA is TGTGCCAGCAGCCGTAACTGGGGGGAGACCCAGTACTTC. Translating it yields CASSRNWGETQYF. This chain uses TRBV7-2 with TRBJ2-5; the D gene could be TRBD1 or TRBD2 (5 bases each). Germline CDR1 SGHTA, CDR2 FQGNSA. Trimming removed 5 bases at V and 5 bases at J, with 12 bases between. This CDR3 has 13 residues.

This chain links TRBV9 with TRBJ1-2; D uncertain. The CDR3 sequence is 16 residues long. The ends were cut back, 0 bases at V and 4 bases at J, with 16 bases in the middle. CDR1 is SGDLS, CDR2 YYNGEE, per germline. CDR3 residues: CASSVGGIGPSYGYTF. CDR3 nucleotides: TGTGCCAGCAGCGTAGGGGGAATAGGGCCATCCTATGGCTACACCTTC.

The V call is TRBV24-1, the J call TRBJ1-5, with no clear D. The CDR3 is made up of 12 amino acids. The germline V and J ends were trimmed by 5 bases and 3 bases, with 4 bases remaining between them. CDR1 KGHDR and CDR2 SFDVKD come from the germline V gene. The CDR3 region has the DNA TGTGCCACCAGTGCTCCCAATCAGCCCCAGCATTTT. It yields the protein CATSAPNQPQHF.

The rearrangement joins TRBV20-1 to TRBJ2-2; 11 bases map to TRBD2. V lost 2 bases and J lost 5; bases outside the gene matches: 4. CDR3 length: 15 residues. Germline CDR1 reads DFQATT; CDR2 reads SNEGSKA (reference sequence). CDR3 loop: CSARTSGRKTGELFF. The CDR3 DNA reads as TGCAGTGCTAGAACTAGCGGGAGAAAAACCGGGGAGCTGTTTTTT.

The V call is TRBV7-2, the J call TRBJ1-4; 8 positions agree with TRBD1. This CDR3 has 14 residues. V lost 3 bases and J lost 6; bases outside the gene matches: 3. Germline CDR1 reads SGHTA; CDR2 reads FQGNSA. CDR3 coding DNA: TGTGCCAGCAGCTTTGGACAGGGCTATGAAAAACTGTTTTTT. Protein: CASSFGQGYEKLFF. Full variable domain (missing parts from reference TRBV7-2 and TRBJ1-4): GAGVSQSPSNKVTEKGKDVELRCDPISGHTALYWYRQSLGQGLEFLIYFQGNSAPDKSGLPSDRFSAERTGGSVSTLTIQRTQQEDSAVYLCASSFGQGYEKLFFGSGTQLSVL.

The gene calls are TRBV12-3 or TRBV12-4 and TRBJ1-2, with no clear D. The CDR3 totals 13 residues. With 1 base removed from V and 12 bases from J, the gap between germline ends came to 15 bases. CDR3 loop: CASSLGSSSGNTF. The CDR3 DNA follows: TGTGCCAGCAGTTTAGGCTCCTCCTCTGGAAACACCTTC.

The CDR3 loop is CSGYSSGLYEQYF. CDR3 bases: TGCAGCGGTTACTCGTCAGGGCTCTACGAGCAGTACTTC. The genes are TRBV29-1 and TRBJ2-7, with a tentative D call TRBD1 (5 bases). The CDR3 loop spans 13 amino acids. V dropped 7 bases and J dropped 3 bases, with 16 bases sitting between them. CDR1 and CDR2 from the germline V gene are SQVTM and ANQGSEA.

The chain joins TRBV7-8 to TRBJ1-2; D not certain. Germline V gives CDR1 SGHVS, CDR2 FQNEAQ. V was cut by 5 bases and J by 0 bases, with 7 bases left in between. This CDR3 spans 13 amino acids. The CDR3 sequence: CASSPDANYGYTF. The CDR3 coding sequence is TGTGCCAGCAGCCCAGACGCTAACTATGGCTACACCTTC.

This clonotype was seen ten or more times. This chain connects TRBV7-2 to TRBJ2-7; D remains ambiguous. In germline, CDR1 is SGHTA, CDR2 FQGNSA. This CDR3 region has 14 residues. Trimming removed 1 base from V and 2 bases from J, with 9 bases in between. Here the CDR3 reads CASSLGRGAYEQYF. In nucleotides, the CDR3 is TGTGCCAGCAGCTTAGGTAGAGGCGCCTACGAGCAGTACTTC.

This clonotype was detected only a few times. V is TRBV4-2 and J is TRBJ2-7; 9 bases are shared with TRBD1. Germline V gives CDR1 LGHNA, CDR2 YNFKEQ. Trimming at V came to 10 bases and at J to 2 bases, leaving 9 bases not matched to a gene. This CDR3 comprises 14 residues. Here the CDR3 DNA reads TGTGCCATCAGTCGGGGGACAGGGCCCTACGAGCAGTACTTC. It yields the protein CAISRGTGPYEQYF.

This clonotype came up many times. This rearrangement joins TRBV7-2 to TRBJ1-2, with no clear D. Germline CDR1 is SGHTA and CDR2 is FQGNSA. Trimming removed 1 base at V and 6 bases at J, with 9 bases between. This CDR3 is built from 13 residues. CDR3 DNA sequence: TGTGCCAGCAGCTTAGTCACATCGGATGGCTACACCTTC. Protein sequence: CASSLVTSDGYTF.

This sequence joins TRBV2 and TRBJ2-7, with a possible D match to TRBD1 (6 bases). V lost 5 bases and J lost 7, with 15 bases in between. CDR1 SNHLY and CDR2 FYNNEI come from the germline V gene. This CDR3 is built from 13 residues. CDR3 residues: CASSPHKRGEQYF. The CDR3 DNA is TGTGCCAGCAGTCCCCATAAAAGGGGGGAGCAGTACTTC.

The chain couples TRBV5-1 to TRBJ2-2, with D possibly matching TRBD2 (6 bases). Per the germline V gene, CDR1 is SGHRS and CDR2 is YFSETQ. Between the trimmed V and J ends, which lost 8 bases and 1 base, there was a span of 12 bases. This CDR3 comprises 14 residues. The CDR3 nucleotides read TGCGCCAGTTTCCCCGGGGGGAACACCGGGGAGCTGTTTTTT. Translating gives CASFPGGNTGELFF.

This clonotype was counted a few times. V usage is TRBV15 and J usage is TRBJ1-1; D not certain. Trimming took 5 bases from V and 11 from J, leaving 15 bases between them. This CDR3 comprises 12 residues. Germline CDR1 reads LNHNV; CDR2 reads YYDKDF (reference sequence). CDR3 region: CATSGTAGPAFF. CDR3 in DNA: TGTGCCACCAGCGGAACGGCAGGACCGGCTTTCTTT.

This clonotype was recorded many times. The V gene is TRBV5-8, the J gene TRBJ2-7; D is possibly TRBD1 or TRBD2 (5 bases each). This CDR3 is 14 amino acids long. Germline lookup yields CDR1 SGHTS and CDR2 YDEGEE. V dropped 0 bases and J dropped 2 bases, with 9 bases sitting between them. This chain's CDR3 is CASSLGGTTYEQYF. CDR3 bases: TGTGCCAGCAGCTTGGGAGGGACCACCTACGAGCAGTACTTC.